These 25 T cell receptor beta chains were all obtained from the same sample, sequenced in a study of blood T cell repertoires in COVID-19. Using immunoSEQ multiplex PCR, the repertoire was profiled, and TCRdb retains in-frame clones only, with some absent. The sample carries about 140,000 clones, approximately 80% recorded once. Sequencing used peripheral blood. These receptors were collected from a human donor in a cohort sampled during active COVID-19.

The rearrangement uses TRBV9 and TRBJ2-1; TRBD2 matches 13 bases. Germline CDR1 SGDLS, CDR2 YYNGEE. J lost 10 bases, V lost 3 bases, and 7 bases had no gene match. The CDR3 is 15 amino acids. CDR3 DNA sequence: TGTGCCAGCAGCGCCGGGACTAGCGGGGTAAACGAGCAGTTCTTC. This translates into CASSAGTSGVNEQFF.

The V and J genes are TRBV27 and TRBJ2-2; the D gene is possibly TRBD1 (7 bases). With 0 bases removed from V and 4 bases from J, the gap between germline ends came to 15 bases. This CDR3 contains 17 residues. Germline V gene data show CDR1 as MNHEY and CDR2 as SMNVEV (reference sequence). This CDR3 is CASSLSLGGQTTGELFF. The CDR3 DNA follows: TGTGCCAGCAGTTTATCTTTGGGGGGACAGACCACCGGGGAGCTGTTTTTT.

This clone was observed a single time. A read error may produce the germline difference seen at one junction end. The chain uses TRBV7-7 and TRBJ2-5; 9 bases agree with TRBD1. The germline V gene encodes CDR1 SSHAT and CDR2 FNYEAQ (reference sequence). The CDR3 consists of 16 residues. CDR3 coding DNA: TGTGCTAGCAGCTTTTTGGAAACAGGGGGCGGCGAGACCCAGTACTTC. Encoded protein: CASSFLETGGGETQYF.

The chain combines TRBV4-3 with TRBJ2-7, with 14 bases that match TRBD2. Germline V gene sequence: CDR1 LGHNA, CDR2 YSLEER. The V gene end was trimmed by 4 bases and the J gene end by 7 bases; junction bases not matched to a gene: 6. The CDR3 is 15 amino acids. CDR3: CASSLGLAGVGEQYF. Here the CDR3 DNA reads TGCGCCAGCAGCCTGGGACTAGCGGGAGTGGGAGAGCAGTACTTC.

The rearrangement uses TRBV7-8 and TRBJ2-1; 10 bases line up with TRBD2. In germline, CDR1 is SGHVS, CDR2 FQNEAQ. This CDR3 is 16 amino acids long. Trimming at V came to 3 bases and at J to 8 bases, leaving 10 bases not matched to a gene. This CDR3 reads CASSFESGRAVDEQFF. The CDR3 bases are TGTGCCAGCAGCTTCGAAAGCGGGAGGGCGGTTGATGAGCAGTTCTTC.

This chain joins TRBV5-1 and TRBJ1-6, with TRBD1 identical over 9 bases. The CDR3 runs to 15 residues. Germline values: CDR1 SGHRS, CDR2 YFSETQ. With V trimmed by 4 bases and J by 4 bases, 3 bases remained unmatched. The CDR3 region has the DNA TGCGCCAGCAGCGTGGACAGGGGATATAATTCACCCCTCCACTTT. Protein sequence: CASSVDRGYNSPLHF.

The CDR3 sequence is CASSFQRGGNNEQFF. The CDR3 region has the DNA TGTGCCAGCAGCTTCCAACGAGGGGGTAACAATGAGCAGTTCTTC. The chain couples TRBV21-1 to TRBJ2-1; TRBD1, the table's D call, was not compared with the DNA. TRBV21-1 is marked as a pseudogene. The CDR3 runs to 15 residues.

The J gene is TRBJ2-7, the V gene TRBV18; perhaps TRBD2 as D (6 bases). Germline values: CDR1 KGHSH, CDR2 LQKENI. This CDR3 comprises 14 residues. V was cut by 2 bases and J by 11 bases, with 19 bases left in between. CDR3 sequence reads: CASSPAEGLTREYF. CDR3 DNA: TGTGCCAGCTCACCAGCGGAGGGACTGACTCGTGAGTACTTC.

The V and J genes are TRBV11-3 and TRBJ2-6; 12 nucleotides match TRBD2. Germline V gives CDR1 SGHNT, CDR2 YENEEA. The CDR3 has 20 amino acids. After removal of 0 bases from V and 2 bases from J, the junction contained 8 bases not matched to a gene. The CDR3, as DNA: TGTGCCAGCAGCTTAGATCTAGCGGGAGGGCGTTCAGCTGGGGCCAACGTCCTGACTTTC. This codes for CASSLDLAGGRSAGANVLTF.

The chain combines TRBV5-1 with TRBJ1-1; 10 bases fit TRBD1. The germline V gene encodes CDR1 SGHRS and CDR2 YFSETQ. CDR3 size: 16 residues. V lost 4 bases to trimming and J lost 0 bases; unmatched junction nucleotides: 6. As DNA, the CDR3 is TGCGCCAGCAGCCAACGACAGGGGGCTTTGAACACTGAAGCTTTCTTT. Translated: CASSQRQGALNTEAFF.

V gene TRBV28 combines with J gene TRBJ2-1, with a possible D match to TRBD1 (7 bases). V lost 5 bases to trimming and J lost 6 bases, with 17 bases between them. Per the germline V gene, CDR1 is MDHEN and CDR2 is SYDVKM. The CDR3 sequence is 15 residues long. The CDR3 is CASSSKSRGVNEQFF. In DNA, the CDR3 is TGTGCCAGCAGTAGCAAGAGCAGGGGGGTCAATGAGCAGTTCTTC. Complete variable domain (other parts from reference TRBV28 and TRBJ2-1): DVKVTQSSRYLVKRTGEKVFLECVQDMDHENMFWYRQDPGLGLRLIYFSYDVKMKEKGDIPEGYSVSREKKERFSLILESASTNQTSMYLCASSSKSRGVNEQFFGPGTRLTVL.

The gene calls are TRBV14 and TRBJ2-7, with 7 bases that match TRBD2. This CDR3 has 13 residues. Per germline, CDR1 SGHDN and CDR2 FVKESK. V shed 3 bases and J 5 bases; nucleotides not matched to a gene: 4. This CDR3 reads CASSQRGWDEQYF. CDR3 bases: TGTGCCAGCAGCCAGCGGGGGTGGGACGAGCAGTACTTC.

V usage is TRBV5-1 and J usage is TRBJ2-1; 12 bases agree with TRBD2. The trim removed 4 bases at V and 6 bases at J, leaving 20 bases unmatched. From germline, CDR1 is SGHRS and CDR2 YFSETQ. This CDR3 comprises 20 residues. The CDR3 coding sequence is TGCGCCAGCAGCGCCCACGTGGGTGATGGACTAGCGGGAAGGGGCAATGAGCAGTTCTTC. Protein sequence: CASSAHVGDGLAGRGNEQFF.

The genes are TRBV4-3 and TRBJ1-4; the D is unclear. Per the germline V gene, CDR1 is LGHNA and CDR2 is YSLEER. The ends were cut back, 1 base at V and 7 bases at J, with 13 bases in the middle. This CDR3 region has 15 residues. As DNA, the CDR3 is TGCGCCAGCAGCCAAGGGATGGGCTTAGGTGAAAAACTGTTTTTT. Protein product: CASSQGMGLGEKLFF.

The V gene is TRBV29-1, the J gene TRBJ2-3; 7 bases line up with TRBD1. This CDR3 is built from 14 residues. V was clipped by 3 bases and J by 4 bases; unmatched bases: 7. In germline, CDR1 is SQVTM, CDR2 ANQGSEA. The CDR3 coding sequence is TGCAGCGTTGACTTAGGACAGGTCCCAGATACGCAGTATTTT. Residues: CSVDLGQVPDTQYF.

The chain carries TRBV6-5 and TRBJ1-5; D unresolved. Germline CDR1 MNHEY, CDR2 SVGAGI. The CDR3 has 16 residues. V shed 0 bases and J shed 0 bases, with 9 bases lying between them. The CDR3 loop reads CASSYSSQYSNQPQHF. The CDR3 coding sequence is TGTGCCAGCAGTTACTCGAGCCAATATAGCAATCAGCCCCAGCATTTT.

V usage is TRBV9 and J usage is TRBJ1-6; 9 bases agree with TRBD1. Losses at the gene ends were 3 bases for V and 10 bases for J; bases not matched to a gene: 8. This CDR3 contains 15 residues. Germline assignment: CDR1 SGDLS and CDR2 YYNGEE. The CDR3 DNA follows: TGTGCCAGCAGCGGATCCGACAGGGGGTCGTCACCCCTCCACTTT. This encodes CASSGSDRGSSPLHF.

The V and J genes are TRBV6-6 and TRBJ1-5, with D unclear. V dropped 7 bases and J dropped 1 base, with 14 bases sitting between them. The germline V gene has CDR1 MNHNY and CDR2 SVGAGI (reference sequence). CDR3 size: 15 residues. This chain's CDR3 is CASIPQAVSNQPQHF. In nucleotides, the CDR3 is TGTGCCAGCATCCCCCAGGCAGTGAGCAATCAGCCCCAGCATTTT.

The V call is TRBV30, the J call TRBJ1-5; maybe TRBD1 (6 bases). The CDR3 contains 15 residues. Germline loops: CDR1 GTSNPN, CDR2 SVGIG (reference sequence). V was shortened by 0 bases and J by 1 base, with 10 bases between the two germline ends. CDR3 sequence (DNA): TGTGCCTGGAGTGTAACAGGGCTAAGCAATCAGCCCCAGCATTTT. As protein: CAWSVTGLSNQPQHF.

Only a few counts were recorded for this clone. This rearrangement joins TRBV15 to TRBJ2-2; a weak D match, TRBD2 (5 bases). The CDR3 length is 16 residues. Trimming cost V 0 bases and J 7 bases, with 15 bases left between them. Germline values: CDR1 LNHNV, CDR2 YYDKDF (reference sequence). CDR3 amino acids: CATSRDHSPGDGELFF. For the CDR3, the DNA is TGTGCCACCAGCAGAGATCACAGTCCCGGGGACGGGGAGCTGTTTTTT.

This chain uses TRBV7-2 with TRBJ2-2, with D uncertain. Germline-derived CDR1 and CDR2 are SGHTA and FQGNSA. This CDR3 is built from 15 residues. Trimming shortened V by 1 base and J by 2 bases, and 8 bases separated the two germline ends. The DNA of the CDR3 is TGTGCCAGCAGCTTAGGCGGATACAACACCGGGGAGCTGTTTTTT. Its protein product is CASSLGGYNTGELFF.

The chain links TRBV7-9 to TRBJ1-4; 9 nucleotides agree with TRBD1. The CDR3 runs to 14 residues. Germline V gene lookup returns CDR1 SEHNR and CDR2 FQNEAQ (reference sequence). The V segment lost 8 bases and the J segment 5 bases; nucleotides outside the gene matches: 6. The CDR3 is CASFGTGRNEKLFF. CDR3 DNA: TGTGCCAGCTTTGGGACAGGGAGAAATGAAAAACTGTTTTTT. The variable domain in full, with the rest retrieved from reference TRBV7-9 and TRBJ1-4, is DTGVSQNPRHKITKRGQNVTFRCDPISEHNRLYWYRQTLGQGPEFLTYFQNEAQLEKSRLLSDRFSAERPKGSFSTLEIQRTEQGDSAMYLCASFGTGRNEKLFFGSGTQLSVL.

The chain combines TRBV2 with TRBJ2-5, with D possibly TRBD2 on 6 matching bases. V shed 1 base and J shed 10 bases, with 13 bases lying between them. Germline V gene lookup returns CDR1 SNHLY and CDR2 FYNNEI. CDR3 length equals 13 residues. The CDR3 sequence: CASSEGLLGGQYF. In DNA, the CDR3 is TGTGCCAGCAGTGAAGGACTCCTCGGGGGCCAGTACTTC.

This chain joins TRBV7-9 and TRBJ2-1; 10 bases are shared with TRBD2. This CDR3 region has 17 residues. The germline V gene encodes CDR1 SEHNR and CDR2 FQNEAQ (reference sequence). J was trimmed by 5 bases and V by 4 bases; bases with no gene match: 11. The CDR3, as DNA: TGTGCCAGCAGCTCGACAGTAGCGGGAGGAGCTCACAATGAGCAGTTCTTC. The encoded protein is CASSSTVAGGAHNEQFF.

The rearrangement joins TRBV6-5 to TRBJ2-7; tentative D call: TRBD2 (6 bases). This CDR3 spans 14 amino acids. Germline loops: CDR1 MNHEY, CDR2 SVGAGI. Deletions cut 5 bases from V and 3 bases from J, with 14 bases between. CDR3 sequence: CASSRDGRFYEQYF. The CDR3 DNA is TGTGCCAGCAGTCGGGACGGGAGATTCTACGAGCAGTACTTC.